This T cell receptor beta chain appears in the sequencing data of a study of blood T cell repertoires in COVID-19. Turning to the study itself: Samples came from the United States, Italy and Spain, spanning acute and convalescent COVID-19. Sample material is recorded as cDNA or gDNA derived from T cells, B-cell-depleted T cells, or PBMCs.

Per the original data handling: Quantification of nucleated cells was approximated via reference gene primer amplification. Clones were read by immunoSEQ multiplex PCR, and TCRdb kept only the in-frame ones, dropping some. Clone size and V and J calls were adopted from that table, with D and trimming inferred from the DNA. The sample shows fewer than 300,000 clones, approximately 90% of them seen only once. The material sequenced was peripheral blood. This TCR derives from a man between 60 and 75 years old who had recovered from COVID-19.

CDR3 DNA sequence: TGTGCCAGCAGGCGCGGACAACGTGGCTACACCTTC. This translates into CASRRGQRGYTF. The J gene is TRBJ1-2, the V gene TRBV12-3 or TRBV12-4, with D possibly being TRBD1 (5 bases). The CDR3 contains 12 residues. V was cut by 6 bases and J by 7 bases, with 12 bases left in between.